The T cell receptor (beta chain) described here comes from a study of T-cell memory formation after mild COVID-19. The ends were cut back, 6 bases at V and 2 bases at J, with 17 bases in the middle. From germline, CDR1 is MNHNY and CDR2 SVGAGI (reference sequence). This CDR3 is 15 amino acids long. TCRdb passed the 5' RACE reads through MiXCR, listing each CDR3 protein once. The sample shows approximately 4,900 distinct CDR3 sequences, roughly 44% of them seen only once. The sequence came from an adult who had mild COVID-19 (a few samples of this study predate the infection). Cell type and time point are not known. Material: PBMCs or a T cell subset sorted from them (not recorded which). The genes are TRBV6-6 and TRBJ2-7; D ambiguous. This chain's CDR3 is CASSTRAISTYEQYF. In DNA form, the CDR3 reads TGTGCCAGCAGCACACGGGCGATATCTACCTACGAGCAGTACTTC.